This T cell receptor (beta chain) was retrieved from a study of T cells in localized non-small cell lung cancer. Study observations and caveats: Multi-region tumor sequencing was not done, so intratumor heterogeneity could not be excluded. Appearances in adjacent lung were noted for a median 57 of the top 100 tumor clones. Uninvolved adjacent lung had higher T cell clonality than tumor and all other tissues. Elevated circulating T cell density in blood was associated with longer overall survival.

On this clone itself: Its antigen remains unidentified.

The V gene lost 0 bases and the J gene lost 0 bases, with 11 bases spanning the gap. CDR3 size: 16 residues. TCRdb keeps only in-frame clones here, not all; method: immunoSEQ multiplex PCR. Of 29,000 or so clones in the sample, around 90% were seen once. This chain joins TRBV23-1 and TRBJ2-5; D call uncertain. TRBV23-1 qualifies as an ORF whose function is uncertain. The source of this sequence is a female donor at least 60 years old with stage III squamous cell lung carcinoma. Sequenced here: peripheral blood, sampled before any cancer treatment. CDR3 DNA sequence: TGCGCCAGCAGTCAATCAGACCCCAGGTACCAAGAGACCCAGTACTTC. This gives the protein CASSQSDPRYQETQYF.